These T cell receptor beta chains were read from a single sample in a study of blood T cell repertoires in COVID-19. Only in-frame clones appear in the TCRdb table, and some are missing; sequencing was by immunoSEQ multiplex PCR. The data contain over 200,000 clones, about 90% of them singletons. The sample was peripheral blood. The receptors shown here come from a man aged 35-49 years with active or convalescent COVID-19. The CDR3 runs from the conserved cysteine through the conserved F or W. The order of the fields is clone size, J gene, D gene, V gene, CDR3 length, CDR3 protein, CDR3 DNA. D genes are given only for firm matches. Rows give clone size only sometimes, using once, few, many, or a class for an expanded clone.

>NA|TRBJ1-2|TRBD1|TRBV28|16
CASNLEAGGRGYGYTF
TGTGCCAGCAACCTGGAGGCAGGGGGAAGGGGCTATGGCTACACCTTC
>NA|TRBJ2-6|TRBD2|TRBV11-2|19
CASSPLLAGGSSGANVLTF
TGTGCCAGCAGCCCACTACTAGCGGGGGGTTCCTCTGGGGCCAACGTCCTGACTTTC
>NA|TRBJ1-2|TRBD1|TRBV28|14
CASIRRDRVYGYTF
TGTGCCAGCATCCGCCGGGACAGGGTTTATGGCTACACCTTC
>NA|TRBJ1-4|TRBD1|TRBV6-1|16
CASSDRGRPTNEKLFF
TGTGCCAGCAGTGATAGGGGGCGGCCAACTAATGAAAAACTGTTTTTT
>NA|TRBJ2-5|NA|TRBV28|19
CASSFQKGGQADGRETQYF
TGTGCCAGCAGTTTCCAAAAGGGAGGTCAGGCGGACGGCCGGGAGACCCAGTACTTC
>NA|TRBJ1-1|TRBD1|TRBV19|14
CASTRTGSTPEAFF
TGTGCCAGTACTAGGACAGGGTCAACACCTGAAGCTTTCTTT
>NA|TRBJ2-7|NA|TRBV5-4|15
CASSLGTRQGYEQYF
TGTGCCAGCAGCCTGGGAACGAGGCAGGGCTACGAGCAGTACTTC
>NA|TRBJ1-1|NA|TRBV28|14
CASSHAGENTEAFF
TGTGCCAGCAGCCACGCGGGGGAGAACACTGAAGCTTTCTTT
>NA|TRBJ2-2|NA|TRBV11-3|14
CASSFQGSTGELFF
TGTGCCAGCAGCTTTCAGGGGTCGACCGGGGAGCTGTTTTTT
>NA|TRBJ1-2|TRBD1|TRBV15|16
CATSRDWGTGAGGYTF
TGTGCCACCAGCAGAGATTGGGGAACAGGGGCAGGGGGCTACACCTTC
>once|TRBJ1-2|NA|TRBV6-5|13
CASSYGRNYGYTF
TGTGCCAGCAGTTATGGCAGAAACTATGGCTACACCTTC
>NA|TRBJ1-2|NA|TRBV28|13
CASSPGQRIGYTF
TGTGCCAGCAGTCCTGGACAGCGGATCGGCTACACCTTC
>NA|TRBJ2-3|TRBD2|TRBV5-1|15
CASSLPSGGTDTQYF
TGCGCCAGCAGCTTGCCTAGCGGGGGGACAGATACGCAGTATTTT
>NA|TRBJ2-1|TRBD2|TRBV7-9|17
CASSLRVAGGRDNEQFF
TGTGCCAGCAGCTTAAGAGTAGCGGGAGGTAGGGACAATGAGCAGTTCTTC
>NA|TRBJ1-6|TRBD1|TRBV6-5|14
CASTWTGVKSPLHF
TGTGCCAGCACTTGGACAGGGGTAAAGTCACCCCTCCACTTT